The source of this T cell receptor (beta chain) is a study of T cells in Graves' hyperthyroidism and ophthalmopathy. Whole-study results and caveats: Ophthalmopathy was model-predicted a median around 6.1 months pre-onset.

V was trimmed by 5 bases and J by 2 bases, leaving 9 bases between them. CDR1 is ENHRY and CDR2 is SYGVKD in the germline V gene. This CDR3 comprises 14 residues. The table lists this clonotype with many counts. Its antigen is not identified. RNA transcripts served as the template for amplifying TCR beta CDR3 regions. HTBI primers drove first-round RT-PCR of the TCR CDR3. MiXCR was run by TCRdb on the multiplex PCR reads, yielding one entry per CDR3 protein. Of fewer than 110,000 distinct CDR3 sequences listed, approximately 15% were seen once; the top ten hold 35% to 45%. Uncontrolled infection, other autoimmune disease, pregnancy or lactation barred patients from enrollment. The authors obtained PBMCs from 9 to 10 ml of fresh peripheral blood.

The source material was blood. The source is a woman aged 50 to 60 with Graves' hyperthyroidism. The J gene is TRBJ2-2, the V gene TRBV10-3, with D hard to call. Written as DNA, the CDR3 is TGTGCCATCAGTAGTCGGTTTAACACCGGGGAGCTGTTTTTT. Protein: CAISSRFNTGELFF.